This T cell receptor (beta chain) was captured by sequencing in a study of blood T cell repertoires in COVID-19 (dated by TCRdb to the early 2020s). About the full investigation: Collaborator samples came from the United States, Italy and Spain and covered acute and convalescent phases of COVID-19. The material from the prospective study consisted of cDNA or gDNA derived from T cells, B-cell-depleted T cells, or PBMCs. Sample metadata almost always included a de-identified subject ID, COVID-19 status, age in years and sex. The repertoires were released in a freely available public database meant as a resource for research on the immune response to SARS-CoV-2. Samples came from the ongoing ImmuneRACE study (first 160 participants) plus 1,254 subjects from 6 global collaborators. Deeply sampled blood TCRbeta repertoires from subjects exposed to, actively infected with, or recovered from COVID-19 were included in the dataset. Where HLA class I and class II types were available, the types were taken from metadata supplied by the sample provider, not from assay-based typing.

TCRbeta CDR3 regions were amplified from genomic DNA using the immunoSEQ Assay, a bias-controlled multiplex PCR. In the authors' own workflow: The number of nucleated cells in each sample was estimated from the amplification of reference gene primers within the assay. Sequence reads were collapsed and filtered to measure the absolute abundance of every unique TCRbeta CDR3 rearrangement. Productive Simpson clonality was computed per sample as the square root of Simpson's diversity index over productive rearrangements. TCRdb holds this immuneACCESS table with in-frame rearrangements only. Some clones are missing; in checked studies, unresolved V genes explain under half, and the rest has no known cause. Clone size and the V and J calls come from that table; the DNA yielded D and trimming. The sample has 70,000 or so clones on record, about nine tenths of them singletons. The ten largest clonotypes hold more than 6.5% of the sample.

Collaborating institutions collected whole blood in K2EDTA tubes following their own protocols. For TCRbeta analysis, collaborators shipped samples in one of three forms: frozen whole blood, isolated PBMCs, or DNA extracted from either of those sample types. About this clone itself: Which antigen it targets is not known. One base away there is no much larger clone; base qualities are not given.

Counted from cysteine to phenylalanine, this CDR3 has 14 amino acids. CDR3 DNA only is kept here, 42 bases in frame from base 1. The V end gives up 4 bases and the J end 6 bases, leaving 7 bases in the junction not matched to a gene. CDR1 and CDR2, per the germline V gene, are SGHRS and YFSETQ. General findings and caveats noted by the study authors: Clinical and demographic metadata were provided uncurated, with the amount varying by source and participant.

This receptor was obtained from a woman aged 80 or older with active COVID-19. The chain is assembled from TRBV5-1 and TRBJ2-7, with TRBD2 identical over 10 junction bases. The specimen was peripheral blood. The CDR3 protein sequence reads: CASSISSGSSEQYF. The bases read TGCGCCAGCAGCATCTCTAGCGGGAGTTCCGAGCAGTACTTC.